Listed below are T cell receptor beta chains from one sample, sequenced in a study of shared clonotypes between healthy human individuals. Some clones are missing from TCRdb's copy, which holds only in-frame ones; the method was immunoSEQ multiplex PCR. Here the sample spans millions of clones, about 94% being singletons. The sample comprised naive CD8+ T cells sorted from blood. The receptors come from a man between 18 and 29 years old in good health. Each CDR3 is given with its conserved first and last residue. A D gene is named only where the DNA matches it firmly. Not all rows give a size; the values are once, few, many and, for expanded clones, a class.

>TRBJ2-1|TRBV2|NA|TRBD1
TGTGCCATTCTGAGACAGGGGGAAGTGAATGAGCAGTTCTTC
CAILRQGEVNEQFF
>TRBJ2-7|TRBV27|NA|NA
TGTGCCAGCAGTTCGCGGGTGGACGAGCAGTACTTC
CASSSRVDEQYF
>TRBJ2-7|TRBV7-9|NA|TRBD2
TGTGCCAGCAGCTTAGCTAGCGGGAGCACCCCCTACGAGCAGTACTTC
CASSLASGSTPYEQYF
>TRBJ2-7|TRBV9|once|TRBD2
TGTGCCAGCAGCTTGGGACTAGCGGGAGTCGTCGGCGAGCAGTACTTC
CASSLGLAGVVGEQYF
>TRBJ1-3|TRBV28|NA|NA
TGTGCCAGCACCCTAGACAGTTACCGAAACACCATATATTTT
CASTLDSYRNTIYF
>TRBJ1-5|TRBV4-3|NA|TRBD1
TGCGCCAGCAGCCCGGACAGGGGGAATCAGCCCCAGCATTTT
CASSPDRGNQPQHF
>TRBJ1-2|TRBV7-8|NA|NA
TGTGCCAGCAGCTTAGGATCCAGCCATCACTTC
CASSLGSSHHF
>TRBJ1-4|TRBV4-1|NA|NA
TGCGCCAGCAGCCAAGCCCTGGGGGCAGGAGCAACTAATGAAAAACTGTTTTTT
CASSQALGAGATNEKLFF
>TRBJ2-7|TRBV7-6|NA|NA
TGTGCCAGCAGCTTAGTGGCAGGACATTCCTACGAGCAGTACTTC
CASSLVAGHSYEQYF
>TRBJ2-7|TRBV27|NA|NA
TGTGCCAGCAGTTTATATGCCGGGTCAAGCTACGAGCAGTACTTC
CASSLYAGSSYEQYF
>TRBJ2-2|TRBV5-1|once|NA
TGCGCCAGCAGCTTGGAGGACTTCTTGACCTCATCCACCGGGGAGCTGTTTTTT
CASSLEDFLTSSTGELFF
>TRBJ2-1|TRBV11-2|NA|NA
TGTGCCAGCAGCCTGGCCAATGAGCAGTTCTTC
CASSLANEQFF
>TRBJ2-7|TRBV14|NA|TRBD2
TGTGCCAGCAGCCAAGAGACTAGCGGGAGAACCTACGAGCAGTACTTC
CASSQETSGRTYEQYF
>TRBJ2-7|TRBV27|NA|NA
TGTGCCAGCAGTTTTTCGAGAGGAGCGACCTACGAGCAGTACTTC
CASSFSRGATYEQYF
>TRBJ1-1|TRBV30|NA|NA
TGTGCCTGGAGTGGTGGCTTGGAGGCTTTCTTT
CAWSGGLEAFF
>TRBJ2-7|TRBV4-1|NA|TRBD2
TGCGCCAGCAGCCAATGGACTAGCGGGGAGCAGTACTTC
CASSQWTSGEQYF
>TRBJ1-6|TRBV28|NA|NA
TGTGCCAGCAGTTTCGAGGTATCGGATTCACCCCTCCACTTT
CASSFEVSDSPLHF
>TRBJ2-3|TRBV4-1|NA|TRBD2
TGCGCCAGCAGCCAAGCACCCACGGGGGGGGAGACAGATACGCAGTATTTT
CASSQAPTGGETDTQYF
>TRBJ2-3|TRBV6-5|NA|TRBD1
TGTGCCAGCAGCCAGGGACAGGCTTACACAGATACGCAGTATTTT
CASSQGQAYTDTQYF
>TRBJ2-2|TRBV6-6|NA|NA
TGTGCCAACTCGGACGGTGCTCCTGGGGAGCTGTTTTTT
CANSDGAPGELFF
>TRBJ2-5|TRBV7-9|NA|NA
TGTGCCAGCGGCGCGGGGCGCGAAGCGGAGACCCAGTACTTC
CASGAGREAETQYF
>TRBJ2-2|TRBV5-8|NA|NA
TGTGCCAGCAGCTTGGGAGTGGGGACCGGGGAGCTGTTTTTT
CASSLGVGTGELFF
>TRBJ2-7|TRBV4-1|NA|TRBD1
TGCGCCAGCAGCCAAGAAGGGACAGGATCCTACGAGCAGTACTTC
CASSQEGTGSYEQYF
>TRBJ1-3|TRBV7-2|NA|TRBD1
TGTGCCAGCAGCCCAGGGGGGCGGGACAGGGAGGTCCGAAACACCATATATTTT
CASSPGGRDREVRNTIYF
>TRBJ2-7|TRBV30|NA|NA
TGTGCCTGGAGTGGGGGTTCCACCTACGAGCAGTACTTC
CAWSGGSTYEQYF
>TRBJ2-5|TRBV4-3|NA|TRBD2
TGCGCCAGCAGCCAAGAACTAGCGGGAGAGGGTGCCGAAGAGACCCAGTACTTC
CASSQELAGEGAEETQYF
>TRBJ2-7|TRBV7-9|NA|TRBD1
TGTGCCAGCAGCGCGAGGGACAGGTCAGGGTCCTACGAGCAGTACTTC
CASSARDRSGSYEQYF
>TRBJ2-7|TRBV15|NA|TRBD2
TGTGCCACCAGCACCGGGACTAGCGGGATCCCCTTGGGTGAGCAGTACTTC
CATSTGTSGIPLGEQYF
>TRBJ2-7|TRBV27|NA|NA
TGTGCCAGCCGTTCAGGACCCTCCTACGAGCAGTACTTC
CASRSGPSYEQYF
>TRBJ1-3|TRBV21-1|NA|NA
TGTGCCAGCAGCCCACAGGTTTGCTCTGGAAACACCATATATTTT
CASSPQVCSGNTIYF
>TRBJ1-1|TRBV6-5|NA|TRBD1
TGTGCCACTTCAGGGGGACAGGGAGTAGGCACTGAAGCTTTCTTT
CATSGGQGVGTEAFF
>TRBJ2-7|TRBV4-3|NA|NA
TGCGCCAGCAGCCAAGATTGGGGGGCGGGTACCGAGCAGTACTTC
CASSQDWGAGTEQYF
>TRBJ2-3|TRBV27|NA|TRBD1
TGTGCCAGCAGTCCGGGACAGGGTCGAGAAGATACGCAGTATTTT
CASSPGQGREDTQYF
>TRBJ2-5|TRBV2|NA|TRBD1
TGTGCCACCCGGACAGGACAAGAGACCCAGTACTTC
CATRTGQETQYF
>TRBJ1-3|TRBV5-4|NA|NA
TGTGCCAGCAGCTTGGGGGATTCTGGAAACACCATATATTTT
CASSLGDSGNTIYF
>TRBJ2-5|TRBV27|NA|NA
TGTGCCAGCAGTTTATTAGGCGGTGAGGCCCAGTACTTC
CASSLLGGEAQYF
>TRBJ1-2|TRBV14|NA|NA
TGTGCCAGCAGCCGGGCAGAAGATAACTATGGCTACACCTTC
CASSRAEDNYGYTF
>TRBJ2-3|TRBV7-2|NA|TRBD2
TGTGCCAGCAGCTTGGAGGGTCTAGCGGGCCACACAGATACGCAGTATTTT
CASSLEGLAGHTDTQYF
>TRBJ2-3|TRBV2|NA|NA
TGTGCCAGCAGTGAAGCGCGACAGGAGATCACAGATACGCAGTATTTT
CASSEARQEITDTQYF
>TRBJ2-5|TRBV19|NA|NA
TGTGCCAGTAGTATGGGACTCGTCTCGCAAGAGACCCAGTACTTC
CASSMGLVSQETQYF
>TRBJ1-5|TRBV19|NA|TRBD1
TGTGCCACTACAGACAGGGATCAGCCCCAGCATTTT
CATTDRDQPQHF
>TRBJ2-7|TRBV9|once|TRBD1
TGTGCCAGCAGCGTAGGAGCCGGGACAGGGAACTACGAGCAGTACTTC
CASSVGAGTGNYEQYF
>TRBJ1-1|TRBV9|NA|TRBD1
TGTGCCAGCAGCGCGACAGGGGGGTACACTGAAGCTTTCTTT
CASSATGGYTEAFF
>TRBJ2-1|TRBV9|NA|TRBD2
TGTGCCAGCAGCTCACGGACTAGCGTAAACTCCTACAATGAGCAGTTCTTC
CASSSRTSVNSYNEQFF
>TRBJ2-5|TRBV5-4|NA|TRBD2
TGTGCCAGCAGCTATCTACTAGCGGGAGATGGGACGGAGACCCAGTACTTC
CASSYLLAGDGTETQYF
>TRBJ2-7|TRBV10-2|NA|NA
TGCGCCAGCAGTGAAAGCGACTACGAGCAGTACTTC
CASSESDYEQYF
>TRBJ2-1|TRBV4-1|once|TRBD2
TGCGCCAGCAGCCAAGAGGGGCTAGCGGTATACAATGAGCAGTTCTTC
CASSQEGLAVYNEQFF
>TRBJ2-7|TRBV2|NA|NA
TGTGCCAGCACAACGGGCTCCTCCTACGAGCAGTACTTC
CASTTGSSYEQYF
>TRBJ1-4|TRBV15|once|TRBD1
TGTGCCACCAGCAGAGAAGACAGGGGAGGAAGAGAAAAACTGTTTTTT
CATSREDRGGREKLFF
>TRBJ2-7|TRBV5-1|NA|NA
TGCGCCAGCAGCTTGCCTGGGTACTACGAGCAGTACTTC
CASSLPGYYEQYF
>TRBJ1-1|TRBV19|NA|NA
TGTGCCAGTAGTCAAACACCGTACACTGAAGCTTTCTTT
CASSQTPYTEAFF
>TRBJ1-3|TRBV5-4|NA|TRBD1
TGTGCCAGCAGCTCCGGACAGGTCCACTCTGGAAACACCATATATTTT
CASSSGQVHSGNTIYF
>TRBJ2-7|TRBV6-1|NA|NA
TGTGCCAGCAGTGAGTGGCAGGGCTACAACGAGCAGTACTTC
CASSEWQGYNEQYF
>TRBJ1-2|TRBV9|NA|TRBD1
TGTGCCAGCAGCACCTCGACAGGGGGCAAGGGCTACACCTTC
CASSTSTGGKGYTF